This T cell receptor (beta chain) was documented in a study of blood T cell repertoires in COVID-19. About the research overall: Samples came from the United States, Italy and Spain, spanning acute and convalescent COVID-19. In each case, the material was cDNA or gDNA derived from T cells, B-cell-depleted T cells, or PBMCs.

Looked up from germline, CDR1 is SGHTA and CDR2 is FQGNSA. The CDR3 has 18 amino acids. The V segment lost 3 bases and the J segment 3 bases; nucleotides outside the gene matches: 14. Original processing methods: By means of reference gene primer amplification, nucleated cell counts were estimated. Sequencing was performed with immunoSEQ multiplex PCR; in TCRdb, only in-frame clones are kept and a portion is missing. The V and J calls and clone size come from that table; D and trimming were worked out from the DNA. The table has some 250,000 clones, over 75% seen once. Sequencing input: peripheral blood. This chain connects TRBV7-2 to TRBJ2-3; 8 nucleotides line up with TRBD2. The receptor was derived from a woman aged 25 to 39 with acute or convalescent COVID-19. CDR3: CASSFVGLAGGETDTQYF. The CDR3 DNA is TGTGCCAGCAGCTTTGTAGGTCTAGCGGGTGGGGAGACAGATACGCAGTATTTT.